The 12 T cell receptor beta chains below come from one sample, sequenced in a study of early T cells in non-severe SARS-CoV-2 infection (dated by TCRdb to about 2021). Libraries were prepared through 5' RACE. The sequencing machine was a NextSeq 500. Using fastp trimming at Q25 and MiXCR clonotype assembly, TCRdb reanalyzed the public sequencing data and kept in-frame beta chains. Rows merge per CDR3 protein into single entries with the most common DNA and genes. The sample includes under 85,000 distinct CDR3 sequences, with around 15% observed a single time. Around 9.9% of the sample is held by the ten biggest clonotypes. Specimen: whole blood. The receptors derive from an adult who was a healthcare worker with PCR-confirmed SARS-CoV-2 infection or an uninfected control (not recorded which).

This clonotype was observed a handful of times. The chain recombines TRBV4-3 with TRBJ1-1; D uncertain. The length of the CDR3 is 13 residues. Trimming removed 1 base at V and 1 base at J, with 4 bases between. The germline CDR1 and CDR2 sequences are LGHNA and YSLEER. CDR3 loop: CASSQVGNTEAFF. The CDR3 coding sequence is TGCGCCAGCAGCCAAGTCGGGAACACTGAAGCTTTCTTT.

This clonotype was recorded at least ten times. The chain combines TRBV6-5 with TRBJ1-2; weak D call: TRBD1 (6 bases). V lost 1 base to trimming and J lost 7 bases, with 10 bases between them. This CDR3 is built from 13 residues. Germline loops: CDR1 MNHEY, CDR2 SVGAGI. This CDR3 reads CASSYLQGSGYTF. CDR3 DNA: TGTGCCAGCAGTTACTTACAGGGAAGTGGCTACACCTTC.

This clonotype was observed a few times. The chain carries TRBV6-6 and TRBJ2-1, with TRBD2 matching 11 bases. V was clipped by 7 bases and J by 5 bases; unmatched bases: 4. The CDR3 loop spans 14 amino acids. From germline, CDR1 is MNHNY and CDR2 SVGAGI (reference sequence). In nucleotides, the CDR3 is TGTGCCAGCAACCCTAGCGGGGGGAACAATGAGCAGTTCTTC. Translating it yields CASNPSGGNNEQFF.

There are a few counts of this clonotype. V and J are TRBV19 and TRBJ2-7; the D gene is possibly TRBD1 (5 bases). The CDR3 consists of 13 residues. The germline V gene has CDR1 LNHDA and CDR2 SQIVND (reference sequence). V lost 7 bases, J lost 0 bases, and 10 bases lay in between. The CDR3 here is CASTATDSYEQYF. The CDR3 DNA is TGTGCCAGTACCGCGACAGACTCCTACGAGCAGTACTTC.

This clonotype was recorded many times. The CDR3 region has the DNA TGCGCCAGCAGCGCTAGCTTGGCCTACAATGAGCAGTTCTTC. Amino acid sequence: CASSASLAYNEQFF. The rearrangement uses TRBV4-3 and TRBJ2-1, with D possibly matching TRBD2 (5 bases). Germline CDR1 reads LGHNA; CDR2 reads YSLEER. Trimming shortened V by 5 bases and J by 2 bases, and 10 bases separated the two germline ends. The CDR3 spans 14 residues.

This clonotype was recorded many times. V is TRBV7-9 and J is TRBJ2-7; D is undetermined. Germline V lookup: CDR1 SEHNR, CDR2 FQNEAQ (reference sequence). The length of the CDR3 is 12 residues. Trimming pared 1 base from V and 2 bases from J, leaving 3 bases between. CDR3 residues: CASSLETYEQYF. CDR3 DNA sequence: TGTGCCAGCAGCTTAGAAACCTACGAGCAGTACTTC.

This clonotype showed up just a few times. This rearrangement joins TRBV5-6 to TRBJ2-7; unclear D gene. The germline CDR1 and CDR2 sequences are SGHDT and YYEEEE. The CDR3 length is 17 residues. Trimming removed 2 bases from V and 2 bases from J, with 20 bases in between. The CDR3 here is CASSLPPGRTTPYEQYF. In DNA form, the CDR3 reads TGTGCCAGCAGCTTACCCCCAGGACGGACGACGCCCTACGAGCAGTACTTC.

This clonotype has just a few counts. The V and J genes are TRBV6-1 and TRBJ1-5, with D unresolved. Germline CDR1 and CDR2: MNHNS and SASEGT. The V and J ends lost 0 bases and 6 bases respectively, with 6 bases between them. The CDR3 contains 13 residues. The CDR3: CASSEAGSQPQHF. For the CDR3, the DNA is TGTGCCAGCAGTGAAGCGGGGTCTCAGCCCCAGCATTTT.

This clonotype was picked up many times. The chain is built from TRBV7-9 and TRBJ2-1; 12 positions agree with TRBD2. The trim removed 4 bases at V and 6 bases at J, leaving 1 base unmatched. Germline V CDR1 and CDR2: SEHNR, FQNEAQ (reference sequence). This CDR3 has 14 residues. Here the CDR3 DNA reads TGTGCCAGCAGCTCTAGCGGGGGGGCCAATGAGCAGTTCTTC. Protein sequence: CASSSSGGANEQFF.

The chain joins TRBV7-9 to TRBJ1-5; D uncertain. Deletions cut 1 base from V and 6 bases from J, with 7 bases between. Germline assignment: CDR1 SEHNR and CDR2 FQNEAQ (reference sequence). This CDR3 is 13 amino acids long. The CDR3 region is CASSLDAGQPQHF. The CDR3 DNA is TGTGCCAGCAGCTTAGACGCAGGTCAGCCCCAGCATTTT. The full variable domain, completed using reference TRBV7-9 and TRBJ1-5, is DTGVSQNPRHKITKRGQNVTFRCDPISEHNRLYWYRQTLGQGPEFLTYFQNEAQLEKSRLLSDRFSAERPKGSFSTLEIQRTEQGDSAMYLCASSLDAGQPQHFGDGTRLSIL.

The V call is TRBV20-1, the J call TRBJ2-3; D is perhaps TRBD2 (5 bases). CDR3 length equals 12 residues. The germline gives CDR1 DFQATT, CDR2 SNEGSKA (reference sequence). CDR3 sequence: CSAGPGGGTQYF. The CDR3 DNA reads TGCAGCGCTGGGCCAGGAGGTGGTACGCAGTATTTT.

This chain joins TRBV20-1 and TRBJ2-3; 8 bases match TRBD2. The CDR3 is 13 residues long. Trimming took 4 bases from V and 4 from J; bases not matched to a gene: 4. Germline CDR1 DFQATT, CDR2 SNEGSKA (reference sequence). The CDR3 nucleotides read TGCAGTGCTAAAAGCGGGGGTCCAGATACGCAGTATTTT. Its translation: CSAKSGGPDTQYF.